One and the same sample provided the 8 T cell receptor beta chains below, sequenced in a study of graft-versus-host responses after intestinal transplantation. Their antigen targets remain unknown. Sequenced by immunoSEQ multiplex PCR; TCRdb stores in-frame clones only, minus some. The profile covers about 130,000 clones, with more than 80% appearing a single time and around 0.16% taken by the ten largest. The sequences come from unstimulated CD4+ T cells sorted from spleen or lymph node cells, collected before intestinal transplant. Receptor source: a human donor who received an intestinal transplant.

The chain combines TRBV19 with TRBJ1-4, with D perhaps matching TRBD1 (5 bases). The CDR3 covers 16 residues. The V end was cut by 9 bases, the J end by 3 bases, with 20 bases between. The V gene's germline CDR1 is LNHDA and CDR2 SQIVND (reference sequence). The DNA for the CDR3 is TGTGCCAGGGTGGGCTTGGGGGTGGGGTCTAATGAAAAACTGTTTTTT. Amino acid sequence: CARVGLGVGSNEKLFF.

J is TRBJ2-3 and V is TRBV10-3; D is possibly TRBD2 (5 bases). CDR1 and CDR2 (germline): ENHRY, SYGVKD. Trimming stripped 2 bases from V and 1 base from J, with 16 bases between. The CDR3 runs 17 residues. CDR3 DNA: TGTGCCATCAGTGAGATTCTGGTAGGTAGCGGCACAGATACGCAGTATTTT. Encoded protein: CAISEILVGSGTDTQYF.

The rearrangement joins TRBV18 to TRBJ1-1; the match to TRBD1 covers 9 bases. CDR1 and CDR2 from the germline V gene are KGHSH and LQKENI. CDR3 length: 15 amino acids. With V trimmed by 8 bases and J by 8 bases, 15 bases remained unmatched. CDR3 residues: CASTEGPGQGSEAFF. The CDR3 DNA follows: TGTGCCAGCACTGAAGGTCCGGGACAGGGATCAGAAGCTTTCTTT.

The chain has TRBV11-3 and TRBJ2-1, with 11 bases that match TRBD2. J lost 12 bases, V lost 0 bases, and 10 bases had no gene match. The CDR3 covers 16 residues. The germline gives CDR1 SGHNT, CDR2 YENEEA. CDR3 nucleotides: TGTGCCAGCAGCTTAGATCTGATTAGCGGGGGGGCCGGGCAGTTCTTC. Translating it yields CASSLDLISGGAGQFF.

The J gene is TRBJ2-5, the V gene TRBV10-3; 7 nucleotides agree with TRBD1. The CDR3 covers 14 residues. J gave up 3 bases and V 4 bases, and 5 bases lay outside the gene matches. Per the germline V gene, CDR1 is ENHRY and CDR2 is SYGVKD. CDR3 nucleotides: TGTGCCATCAGTGCCCCAGGGGGAAAAGAGACCCAGTACTTC. Protein sequence: CAISAPGGKETQYF.

J is TRBJ1-2 and V is TRBV5-1; D unresolved. CDR1 is SGHRS and CDR2 is YFSETQ in the germline V gene. CDR3 length: 14 residues. Trimming cost V 0 bases and J 0 bases, with 6 bases left between them. CDR3 sequence: CASSLDFSNYGYTF. Here the CDR3 DNA reads TGCGCCAGCAGCTTGGATTTCTCTAACTATGGCTACACCTTC.

The CDR3: CASSLTGSPRQQFF. CDR3 nucleotide sequence: TGTGCCAGTAGCCTCACCGGGTCCCCCCGCCAGCAGTTCTTC. The gene calls are TRBV19 and TRBJ2-1; D is undetermined. The CDR3 totals 14 residues. Germline V gene sequence: CDR1 LNHDA, CDR2 SQIVND (reference sequence). Deletions cut 6 bases from V and 11 bases from J, with 20 bases between.

The chain links TRBV6-4 to TRBJ1-2, with D possibly matching TRBD1 (5 bases). Germline values: CDR1 MRHNA, CDR2 SNTAGT. This CDR3 comprises 13 residues. V was pared by 4 bases and J by 7 bases, with 13 bases between. In DNA form, the CDR3 reads TGTGCCAGCAGTGTAGCAGGGACGTTTGGCTACACCTTC. Its protein is CASSVAGTFGYTF.